This TCR beta chain was observed in a study of post-analysis software for immune sequencing data. Study findings and constraints: Five or six TRBV segments were more frequent in patients than controls; TRBV5-6, TRBV5-1 and TRBV20-1 belonged to this group.

From germline, CDR1 is SQVTM and CDR2 ANQGSEA. Trimming pared 7 bases from V and 8 bases from J, leaving 20 bases between. The CDR3 has 13 residues. Only a few counts were recorded for this clonotype. Its antigen is still unknown. Unique-molecular-identifier-tagged TCR beta cDNA libraries were used. TCRdb processed the PCR reads anew with MiXCR; each CDR3 protein has one entry. The data contain about 400,000 distinct CDR3 sequences, around 33% of them singletons. The chain carries TRBV29-1 and TRBJ1-2; D is undetermined. Sequencing was carried out using blood. The sequence derives from a girl aged 10-17 years with multiple sclerosis. CDR3 DNA: TGCAGCGCCCGTACAGACCTAAACTGGGGCTACACCTTC. It is translated as CSARTDLNWGYTF.